This is a list of T cell receptor beta chains from one sample in a study of T-cell reconstitution after alpha-beta-depleted transplantation in children. TCRdb ran MiXCR on the PCR reads and lists one entry per CDR3 protein. In the table there are around 410,000 distinct CDR3 sequences, approximately 10% of which are singletons. Sequenced material: PBMCs from the stem cell graft donor, taken from the stem cell graft. The origin of the receptors is a human donor who donated a stem cell graft to a child with acute myeloid leukemia. CDR3s include the opening cysteine and the closing phenylalanine or tryptophan. Fields, in order: clone size, V gene, J gene, D gene, CDR3 DNA, CDR3 protein. A D gene is named only where the DNA matches it firmly. The size entry is marked missing in some rows and otherwise reads once, few, many or a size class.

>-|TRBV5-1|TRBJ1-6|-
TGCGCCAGCAGCCTGCAGAACTCAAATTCACCCCTCCACTTT
CASSLQNSNSPLHF
>many|TRBV7-9|TRBJ1-4|-
TGTGCCAGCAGTACAGCGGGGGAGGTCGAAAAACTGTTTTTT
CASSTAGEVEKLFF
>many|TRBV6-5|TRBJ1-1|-
TGTGCCAGCAGTTACTCGAATTCCGGGACTGAAGCTTTCTTT
CASSYSNSGTEAFF
>-|TRBV20-1|TRBJ1-4|TRBD1
TGCAGTGCTCCACGACCGGAGGACAGGGGTGAAAAACTGTTTTTT
CSAPRPEDRGEKLFF
>-|TRBV12-3/TRBV12-4|TRBJ2-1|-
TGTGCCAGCAGCAGCCCCAATGAGCAGTTCTTC
CASSSPNEQFF
>few|TRBV5-1|TRBJ1-4|TRBD1
TGCGCCAGCAGCAGGTCCCCGGACAGGGTTTTTGAAAAACTGTTTTTT
CASSRSPDRVFEKLFF
>many|TRBV10-3|TRBJ2-5|-
TGTGCCATCAGTGAGTCGCAGCAAGAGACCCAGTACTTC
CAISESQQETQYF
>-|TRBV20-1|TRBJ1-5|-
TGCAGTGCTAGAGAGTCGCTGAGCAATCAGCCCCAGCATTTT
CSARESLSNQPQHF
>few|TRBV9|TRBJ1-4|TRBD1
TGTGCCAGCAGCCTCCTAACAGGGACAGTATTGTTTTTT
CASSLLTGTVLFF
>-|TRBV29-1|TRBJ2-5|-
TGCAGCGTTCGGGGGACTCGACAAGAGACCCAGTACTTC
CSVRGTRQETQYF
>many|TRBV7-2|TRBJ2-1|TRBD2
TGTGCCAGCAGGCGGACTAGCGGGGAATACAATGAGCAGTTCTTC
CASRRTSGEYNEQFF
>few|TRBV7-2|TRBJ2-5|-
TGTGCCAGCAGCAATCGTGGGGGCCAGACCCAGTACTTC
CASSNRGGQTQYF
>few|TRBV29-1|TRBJ2-5|TRBD2
TGCAGCGTTGAATCCGGGGGGTGGGGGACCCAGTACTTC
CSVESGGWGTQYF
>many|TRBV11-2|TRBJ2-1|TRBD2
TGTGCCAGCAACCCCCGGGCTAGCGGGGGGCCTAGAAACTACAATGAGCAGTTCTTC
CASNPRASGGPRNYNEQFF
>few|TRBV5-5|TRBJ1-2|-
TGTGCCAGCAGCCTACAGGGTGATAAGGGCTACACCTTC
CASSLQGDKGYTF
>many|TRBV29-1|TRBJ2-7|TRBD2
TGCACCATTCTGAGGGTCCTAGCGGGAGTTTGGGAGCAGTACTTC
CTILRVLAGVWEQYF
>few|TRBV12-3/TRBV12-4|TRBJ2-1|-
TGTGCCAGCAGCCCCCCGGGTGTGGCGGGCAATGAGCAGTTCTTC
CASSPPGVAGNEQFF
>-|TRBV14|TRBJ2-5|-
TGTGCCAGCAGCCAGCCTCTGGGGTACCAAGAGACCCAGTACTTC
CASSQPLGYQETQYF
>-|TRBV29-1|TRBJ2-3|-
TGCAGCGTTGAGGGCTGGCCAGGCGGAGATACGCAGTATTTT
CSVEGWPGGDTQYF